This T cell receptor beta chain was retrieved from a study of vaccination effects on CD4 cells after COVID-19. On the study more broadly: Each person got two doses of an mRNA SARS-CoV-2 vaccine, BNT162b2 or mRNA-1273.

Study-wide results and limits: There were few convalescent patients in the study and no early post-infection timepoints.

Of note for this clone: Its antigen is not known.

Germline V gives CDR1 MDHEN, CDR2 SYDVKM. The V end lost 10 bases, the J end lost 0 bases, and 9 bases lay between the germline ends. The CDR3 loop spans 12 amino acids. Measured with immunoSEQ multiplex PCR; TCRdb has only the in-frame clones, and not every one. The data hold about 43,000 clones, with just over 75% observed a single time. Sequencing was preceded by expansion of antigen-specific CD4+ T cells with viral peptide pools in the ViraFEST assay. CD4+ T cell isolation took place after more than eight days of culture. Prior SARS-CoV-2 infection was absent in the vaccine recipients, as shown by negative nucleocapsid antibodies. A density of approximately 2 million PBMC per well was used; these cells were cultured with roughly 10 IU/ml IL-2 and roughly 10 ug/ml peptides. Half the medium was replaced with IL-2 medium on days 3 and 7.

The sequenced sample was CD4+ T cells from PBMCs cultured with SARS-CoV-2 spike peptides, obtained before COVID-19 vaccination. This sequence joins TRBV28 and TRBJ1-1; no reliable D call. The origin of this receptor is a human donor who received a COVID-19 vaccine. The CDR3 coding sequence is TGTGCCATAGGGCGGATGAACACTGAAGCTTTCTTT. It translates to CAIGRMNTEAFF.